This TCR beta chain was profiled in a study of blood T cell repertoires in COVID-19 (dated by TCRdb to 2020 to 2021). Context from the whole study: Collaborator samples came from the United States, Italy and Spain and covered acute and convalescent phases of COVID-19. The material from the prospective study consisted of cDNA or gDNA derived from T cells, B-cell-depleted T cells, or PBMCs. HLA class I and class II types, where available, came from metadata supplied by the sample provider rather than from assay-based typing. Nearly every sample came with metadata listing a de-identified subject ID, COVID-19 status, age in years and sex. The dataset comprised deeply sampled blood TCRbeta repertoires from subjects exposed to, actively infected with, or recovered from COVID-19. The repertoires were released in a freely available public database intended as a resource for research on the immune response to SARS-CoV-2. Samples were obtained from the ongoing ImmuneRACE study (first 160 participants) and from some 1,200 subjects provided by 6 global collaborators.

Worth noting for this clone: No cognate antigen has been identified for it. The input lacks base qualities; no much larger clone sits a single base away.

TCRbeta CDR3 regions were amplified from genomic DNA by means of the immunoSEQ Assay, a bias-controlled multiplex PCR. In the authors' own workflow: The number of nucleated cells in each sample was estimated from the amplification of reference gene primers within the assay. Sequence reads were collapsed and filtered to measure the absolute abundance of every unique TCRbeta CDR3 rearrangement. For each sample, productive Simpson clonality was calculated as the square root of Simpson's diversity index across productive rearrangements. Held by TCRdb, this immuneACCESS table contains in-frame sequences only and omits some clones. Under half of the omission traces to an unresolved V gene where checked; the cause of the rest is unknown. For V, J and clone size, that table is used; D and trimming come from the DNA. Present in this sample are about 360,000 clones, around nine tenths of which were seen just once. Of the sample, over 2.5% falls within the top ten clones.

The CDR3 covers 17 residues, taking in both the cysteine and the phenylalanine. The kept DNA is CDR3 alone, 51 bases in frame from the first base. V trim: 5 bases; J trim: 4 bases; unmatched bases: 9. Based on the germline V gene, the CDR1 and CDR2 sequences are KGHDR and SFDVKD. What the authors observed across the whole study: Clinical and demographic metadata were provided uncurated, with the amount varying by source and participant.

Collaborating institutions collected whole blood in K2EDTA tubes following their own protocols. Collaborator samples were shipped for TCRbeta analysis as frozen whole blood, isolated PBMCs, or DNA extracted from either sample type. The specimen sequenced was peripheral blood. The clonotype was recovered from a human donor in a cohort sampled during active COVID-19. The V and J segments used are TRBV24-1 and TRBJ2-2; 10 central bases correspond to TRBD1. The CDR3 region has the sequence CATSANRQGASTGELFF. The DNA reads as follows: TGTGCCACCAGTGCTAATCGACAGGGGGCTAGCACCGGGGAGCTGTTTTTT.